Here is one T cell receptor (beta chain) with its context. The repertoire was sequenced with immunoSEQ multiplex PCR; TCRdb's copy has only in-frame clones and lacks some. The sample includes over 70,000 clones, nearly 80% of them seen just once. The data were taken from a study of blood T cell repertoires in COVID-19. This receptor was obtained from a man aged 70-80 years with COVID-19, enrolled during active disease. Sequences were obtained from peripheral blood.

The CDR3 DNA reads as TGTGCCAGCAGTTACTCTGCGAGGGGGCTCGGGGGCTACACCTTC. Amino acids: CASSYSARGLGGYTF. V usage is TRBV6-2 or TRBV6-3 and J usage is TRBJ1-2; TRBD1 matches 7 bases. V dropped 0 bases and J dropped 8; count of bases not matched to a gene: 9. The germline V gene has CDR1 MNHEY and CDR2 SVGEGT. The CDR3 totals 15 residues.